The 12 T cell receptor beta chains presented below share a single source sample, sequenced in a study of blood T cell repertoires in COVID-19. The data were produced by immunoSEQ multiplex PCR, yet TCRdb's version contains in-frame clones alone and is incomplete. In the table there are around 370,000 clones, around 90% of which are singletons. Sequencing was done on a sample of peripheral blood. These receptors were collected from a man between 18 and 29 years old with active or convalescent COVID-19.

The chain is built from TRBV14 and TRBJ2-5; 7 bases match TRBD1. CDR1 is SGHDN and CDR2 is FVKESK in the germline V gene. J lost 2 bases, V lost 2 bases, and 14 bases had no gene match. The CDR3 spans 18 residues. In nucleotides, the CDR3 is TGTGCCAGCAGCCAAACCGAACCACAGGGGATTTATCAAGAGACCCAGTACTTC. It yields the protein CASSQTEPQGIYQETQYF.

This sequence joins TRBV14 and TRBJ2-5; D perhaps matches TRBD1 (5 bases). The CDR3 totals 18 residues. CDR1 is SGHDN, CDR2 FVKESK, per germline. Trimming cost V 2 bases and J 1 base, with 20 bases left between them. The CDR3 DNA reads as TGTGCCAGCAGCCAATTAAATCGTTCAGGGCCGATCCAAGAGACCCAGTACTTC. This sequence encodes CASSQLNRSGPIQETQYF. The entire variable domain, with the rest obtained from reference TRBV14 and TRBJ2-5, is as follows: EAGVTQFPSHSVIEKGQTVTLRCDPISGHDNLYWYRRVMGKEIKFLLHFVKESKQDESGMPNNRFLAERTGGTYSTLKVQPAELEDSGVYFCASSQLNRSGPIQETQYFGPGTRLLVL.

This clone has only a few counts. The rearrangement joins TRBV6-5 to TRBJ1-2; TRBD1 agrees at 9 bases. Trimming cost V 5 bases and J 6 bases; bases outside gene matches: 4. Looked up from germline, CDR1 is MNHEY and CDR2 is SVGAGI. CDR3 length: 13 residues. CDR3 nucleotides: TGTGCCAGCAGTCGGACAGGGGAGCATGGCTACACCTTC. Its protein product is CASSRTGEHGYTF.

J is TRBJ1-3 and V is TRBV5-1, with D possibly matching TRBD1 (6 bases). Germline V gene sequence: CDR1 SGHRS, CDR2 YFSETQ. The CDR3 consists of 17 residues. V lost 0 bases and J lost 3, with 16 bases in between. DNA of the CDR3: TGCGCCAGCAGCTTGGATCGGGGGGCCCTTGGTGGAAACACCATATATTTT. Translating gives CASSLDRGALGGNTIYF.

This clone was found once. J is TRBJ2-6 and V is TRBV28; D might be TRBD2 (6 bases). The length of the CDR3 is 16 residues. Germline CDR1 and CDR2: MDHEN and SYDVKM. Trimming stripped 6 bases from V and 2 bases from J, with 14 bases between. The CDR3 region is CASSPLGEAGANVLTF. The CDR3 coding sequence is TGTGCCAGCAGCCCTCTAGGGGAGGCTGGGGCCAACGTCCTGACTTTC.

The chain carries TRBV7-2 and TRBJ1-2, with 9 bases aligning to TRBD1. This CDR3 has 16 amino acids. CDR1 SGHTA and CDR2 FQGNSA come from the germline V gene. Trimming at V came to 7 bases and at J to 3 bases, leaving 12 bases not matched to a gene. DNA for the CDR3: TGTGCCAGCACTCGAGATACAGGGGGCGCGTACTATGGCTACACCTTC. This gives the protein CASTRDTGGAYYGYTF.

The chain combines TRBV6-5 with TRBJ1-5, with D possibly matching TRBD1 (5 bases). With 0 bases removed from V and 6 bases from J, the gap between germline ends came to 9 bases. Germline CDR1 is MNHEY and CDR2 is SVGAGI. This CDR3 contains 14 residues. The CDR3 nucleotides are TGTGCCAGCAGTTACTCGGCAGGGCTTCAGCCCCAGCATTTT. This codes for CASSYSAGLQPQHF.

V is TRBV27 and J is TRBJ2-4; weak D call: TRBD1 (5 bases). Germline assignment: CDR1 MNHEY and CDR2 SMNVEV (reference sequence). The CDR3 is 17 residues long. The germline V and J ends were trimmed by 0 bases and 1 base, with 13 bases remaining between them. CDR3 DNA sequence: TGTGCCAGCAGTTTATCTCCAGGGCCCGGGGCCAAAAACATTCAGTACTTC. It is translated as CASSLSPGPGAKNIQYF.

The chain is built from TRBV14 and TRBJ2-7; 10 nucleotides line up with TRBD1. The CDR3 is made up of 15 amino acids. Trimming cost V 4 bases and J 4 bases; bases outside gene matches: 7. Germline V gene sequence: CDR1 SGHDN, CDR2 FVKESK. Written as DNA, the CDR3 is TGTGCCAGCAGCCGGACCCAGGACAGGGGGTACGAGCAGTACTTC. Encoded protein: CASSRTQDRGYEQYF.

DNA of the CDR3: TGTGCCAGCAGTTTGGGACAGGGGATCGAGCAGTACTTC. Amino acids: CASSLGQGIEQYF. This sequence joins TRBV27 and TRBJ2-7; 10 nucleotides match TRBD1. The CDR3 consists of 13 residues. Per the germline V gene, CDR1 is MNHEY and CDR2 is SMNVEV (reference sequence). J gave up 6 bases and V 3 bases, and 2 bases lay outside the gene matches.

V is TRBV5-6 and J is TRBJ1-6; 8 nucleotides agree with TRBD1. The CDR3 totals 16 residues. The germline CDR1 and CDR2 sequences are SGHDT and YYEEEE. Trimming removed 3 bases from V and 7 bases from J; junction bases left unmatched: 9. The CDR3 sequence is CASSSLQDRGNSPLHF. The CDR3 DNA follows: TGTGCCAGCAGCTCCCTCCAAGACAGGGGAAATTCACCCCTCCACTTT.

This clone was recorded only once. V is TRBV6-5 and J is TRBJ1-1; the match to TRBD1 covers 8 bases. After removal of 6 bases from V and 5 bases from J, the junction contained 11 bases not matched to a gene. The CDR3 has 15 amino acids. Germline V CDR1 and CDR2: MNHEY, SVGAGI. CDR3 nucleotide sequence: TGTGCCAGCAGACCGGACAGGGCGACGAAGACTGAAGCTTTCTTT. Translation: CASRPDRATKTEAFF.